These 32 T cell receptor beta chains came from one sample sequenced in a study of identical twins. Using its own MiXCR run on the 5' RACE reads, TCRdb lists one record per CDR3 protein. Of roughly 540,000 distinct CDR3 sequences listed, around 20% are singletons. The sample was also linked to a second study, of T cells expressing NK-cell markers.

The sequenced sample was CD4+ T cells sorted from blood. The receptors come from a woman younger than 30 in good health.

This chain connects TRBV18 to TRBJ2-7; TRBD2 is a possible D gene (6 bases). CDR3 length equals 12 residues. V lost 5 bases and J 5 bases, leaving 10 bases between the germline ends. In germline, CDR1 is KGHSH, CDR2 LQKENI. CDR3: CASSRLGHEQYF. CDR3 DNA sequence: TGTGCCAGCTCAAGACTAGGTCACGAGCAGTACTTC.

J is TRBJ2-7 and V is TRBV20-1, with 9 bases aligning to TRBD1. The germline V gene encodes CDR1 DFQATT and CDR2 SNEGSKA (reference sequence). Trimming removed 0 bases from V and 5 bases from J; junction bases left unmatched: 8. This CDR3 is built from 15 residues. The CDR3 bases are TGCAGTGCTAGAGATAGCACAGGGGGCAGCGACGAGCAGTACTTC. It yields the protein CSARDSTGGSDEQYF.

The J gene is TRBJ2-5, the V gene TRBV2; possible D gene TRBD1, 5 bases. This CDR3 comprises 14 residues. Trimming cost V 10 bases and J 5 bases, with 20 bases left between them. Germline lookup yields CDR1 SNHLY and CDR2 FYNNEI. CDR3 sequence (DNA): TGTGCCATCAGGGTTGCAGGGAACCGGGAGACCCAGTACTTC. Translated: CAIRVAGNRETQYF. Filled out from reference TRBV2 and TRBJ2-5, the complete variable domain reads EPEVTQTPSHQVTQMGQEVILRCVPISNHLYFYWYRQILGQKVEFLVSFYNNEISEKSEIFDDQFSVERPDGSNFTLKIRSTKLEDSAMYFCAIRVAGNRETQYFGPGTRLLVL.

In its sample, this clonotype was seen a few times. This chain connects TRBV9 to TRBJ2-2; D possibly corresponds to TRBD2 (6 bases). The CDR3 consists of 15 residues. CDR1 and CDR2 (germline): SGDLS, YYNGEE. The germline V and J ends were trimmed by 0 bases and 6 bases, with 12 bases remaining between them. CDR3 bases: TGTGCCAGCAGCGTAGAGGCTGGGAGGTCCGGGGAGCTGTTTTTT. Amino acid sequence: CASSVEAGRSGELFF. The full variable domain, in which reference TRBV9 and TRBJ2-2 provide the parts outside the CDR3, is DSGVTQTPKHLITATGQRVTLRCSPRSGDLSVYWYQQSLDQGLQFLIQYYNGEERAKGNILERFSAQQFPDLHSELNLSSLELGDSALYFCASSVEAGRSGELFFGEGSRLTVL.

This clonotype was observed a handful of times. The J gene is TRBJ1-4, the V gene TRBV7-2; TRBD1 agrees at 8 bases. The germline gives CDR1 SGHTA, CDR2 FQGNSA. J gave up 11 bases and V 2 bases, and 10 bases lay outside the gene matches. This CDR3 has 15 amino acids. DNA of the CDR3: TGTGCCAGCAGCTTAATCGCTGGGACAGGCGAGAAACTGTTTTTT. Amino acid sequence: CASSLIAGTGEKLFF. Full variable domain (remainder filled in from reference TRBV7-2 and TRBJ1-4): GAGVSQSPSNKVTEKGKDVELRCDPISGHTALYWYRQSLGQGLEFLIYFQGNSAPDKSGLPSDRFSAERTGGSVSTLTIQRTQQEDSAVYLCASSLIAGTGEKLFFGSGTQLSVL.

This clonotype was counted only a few times. V is TRBV6-5 and J is TRBJ2-2, with unresolved D. Germline CDR1 is MNHEY and CDR2 is SVGAGI. Trimming shortened V by 2 bases and J by 5 bases, and 9 bases separated the two germline ends. CDR3 length equals 14 residues. The CDR3 sequence: CASSYGSFTGELFF. Written as DNA, the CDR3 is TGTGCCAGCAGTTACGGATCCTTTACCGGGGAGCTGTTTTTT.

This clonotype has a handful of counts. The chain carries TRBV12-3 or TRBV12-4 and TRBJ1-2; 9 nucleotides agree with TRBD1. J was trimmed by 4 bases and V by 3 bases; bases with no gene match: 12. This CDR3 spans 17 amino acids. The CDR3 reads CASSFLWTGEPGYGYTF. In DNA form, the CDR3 reads TGTGCCAGCAGTTTTTTGTGGACAGGGGAGCCAGGCTATGGCTACACCTTC.

This rearrangement joins TRBV18 to TRBJ2-2; 7 nucleotides match TRBD1. V was pared by 2 bases and J by 2 bases, with 5 bases of the junction left unmatched. This CDR3 region has 16 residues. Germline V gene lookup returns CDR1 KGHSH and CDR2 LQKENI. CDR3 sequence: CASSPVGTANTGELFF. Here the CDR3 DNA reads TGTGCCAGCTCACCAGTAGGGACAGCAAACACCGGGGAGCTGTTTTTT. Full variable domain (outside the CDR3, taken from reference TRBV18 and TRBJ2-2): NAGVMQNPRHLVRRRGQEARLRCSPMKGHSHVYWYRQLPEEGLKFMVYLQKENIIDESGMPKERFSAEFPKEGPSILRIQQVVRGDSAAYFCASSPVGTANTGELFFGEGSRLTVL.

This clonotype has only a few counts. The J gene is TRBJ1-3, the V gene TRBV12-3 or TRBV12-4; D is unclear. The CDR3 is 13 amino acids. Trimming took off 6 bases at V and 2 bases at J, with 8 bases between the two ends. Here the CDR3 reads CASRLAAGNTIYF. The CDR3 DNA reads TGTGCCAGCAGGCTGGCGGCTGGAAACACCATATATTTT.

V gene TRBV3-1 combines with J gene TRBJ2-7; D perhaps matches TRBD1 (6 bases). The germline CDR1 and CDR2 sequences are LGHDT and YNNKEL (reference sequence). CDR3 length: 14 residues. Trimming removed 5 bases at V and 6 bases at J, with 17 bases between. The CDR3: CASSAIMGASEQYF. The CDR3 DNA sequence: TGTGCCAGCAGCGCGATTATGGGGGCAAGCGAGCAGTACTTC.

This clonotype was detected only a few times. CDR3 coding DNA: TGTGCCAGCAGCCTCGGAACCGGGGAGCTCTACGAGCAGTACTTC. Residues: CASSLGTGELYEQYF. The chain carries TRBV7-9 and TRBJ2-7; a possible D gene is TRBD2 (5 bases). This CDR3 has 15 residues. The germline V gene has CDR1 SEHNR and CDR2 FQNEAQ (reference sequence). The ends were cut back, 5 bases at V and 3 bases at J, with 17 bases in the middle.

This clonotype was observed at least ten times. The chain uses TRBV5-1 and TRBJ1-1; D ambiguous. Germline V gene sequence: CDR1 SGHRS, CDR2 YFSETQ. Trimming stripped 4 bases from V and 1 base from J, with 11 bases between. This CDR3 contains 14 residues. The CDR3 spells CASSPDSQNTEAFF. CDR3 DNA: TGCGCCAGCAGCCCGGATTCTCAGAACACTGAAGCTTTCTTT.

The rearrangement joins TRBV20-1 to TRBJ2-1; 8 positions match TRBD2. J was trimmed by 5 bases and V by 7 bases; bases with no gene match: 10. CDR1 is DFQATT and CDR2 is SNEGSKA in the germline V gene (reference sequence). This CDR3 comprises 14 residues. CDR3 amino acids: CSVSPVGGDNEQFF. The CDR3 DNA follows: TGCAGTGTCAGCCCGGTCGGGGGGGACAATGAGCAGTTCTTC.

This clonotype has only a few counts. The rearrangement links TRBV6-2 or TRBV6-3 to TRBJ1-3, with D uncertain. The CDR3 has 15 amino acids. Trimming cost V 2 bases and J 4 bases, with 12 bases left between them. CDR1 MNHEY and CDR2 SVGEGT come from the germline V gene. In nucleotides, the CDR3 is TGTGCCAGCAGTTACGGCAGGTCTTACGGAAACACCATATATTTT. The encoded protein is CASSYGRSYGNTIYF.

This clonotype was detected many times. The chain joins TRBV5-1 to TRBJ1-2, with 8 bases lining up with TRBD1. The CDR3 has 13 amino acids. CDR1 SGHRS and CDR2 YFSETQ come from the germline V gene. V lost 7 bases, J lost 4 bases, and 6 bases stayed unmatched. The CDR3 DNA follows: TGCGCCAGCGGTCCCGGGACAGGCTATGGCTACACCTTC. It specifies CASGPGTGYGYTF. Supplemented by reference TRBV5-1 and TRBJ1-2, the full variable domain reads KAGVTQTPRYLIKTRGQQVTLSCSPISGHRSVSWYQQTPGQGLQFLFEYFSETQRNKGNFPGRFSGRQFSNSRSEMNVSTLELGDSALYLCASGPGTGYGYTFGSGTRLTVV.

This clonotype was observed a handful of times. The chain recombines TRBV18 with TRBJ1-2, with 8 bases aligning to TRBD1. V was clipped by 3 bases and J by 0 bases; unmatched bases: 6. CDR3 length: 16 residues. Germline lookup yields CDR1 KGHSH and CDR2 LQKENI. The CDR3: CASSPSQGGTNYGYTF. DNA for the CDR3: TGTGCCAGCTCACCTTCACAGGGGGGAACTAACTATGGCTACACCTTC.

This clonotype has a single count. J is TRBJ2-7 and V is TRBV20-1, with a tentative D call TRBD2 (5 bases). Germline-derived CDR1 and CDR2 are DFQATT and SNEGSKA (reference sequence). V was cut by 6 bases and J by 3 bases, with 18 bases left in between. The CDR3 extends over 14 amino acids. CDR3 loop: CSAALAGVIYEQYF. The DNA of the CDR3 is TGCAGTGCCGCGCTAGCTGGGGTAATCTACGAGCAGTACTTC.

This sequence joins TRBV9 and TRBJ2-1, with D maybe TRBD2 (6 bases). Germline lookup yields CDR1 SGDLS and CDR2 YYNGEE. V was trimmed by 0 bases and J by 0 bases, leaving 7 bases between them. CDR3 length: 15 residues. Here the CDR3 DNA reads TGTGCCAGCAGCGTAGACGGGGGCTCCTACAATGAGCAGTTCTTC. Its translation is CASSVDGGSYNEQFF.

This clonotype came up many times. The V gene is TRBV5-1, the J gene TRBJ2-1, with TRBD1 matching over 7 bases. V was clipped by 5 bases and J by 5 bases; unmatched bases: 13. The germline CDR1 and CDR2 sequences are SGHRS and YFSETQ. The CDR3 is 16 amino acids. CDR3 loop: CASSSRWDRYNNEQFF. CDR3 coding DNA: TGCGCCAGCAGTTCTCGCTGGGACAGATATAACAATGAGCAGTTCTTC.

V and J are TRBV6-5 and TRBJ2-2, with D perhaps being TRBD1 or TRBD2 (5 bases each). The V gene's germline CDR1 is MNHEY and CDR2 SVGAGI. The CDR3 runs to 15 residues. V lost 0 bases, J lost 2 bases, and 7 bases lay in between. The CDR3 sequence is CASSYSGTNTGELFF. The CDR3 bases are TGTGCCAGCAGTTACTCAGGGACCAACACCGGGGAGCTGTTTTTT.

V and J are TRBV20-1 and TRBJ2-3; no reliable D call. The V and J ends lost 5 bases and 3 bases respectively, with 9 bases between them. The CDR3 extends over 12 amino acids. Looked up from germline, CDR1 is DFQATT and CDR2 is SNEGSKA (reference sequence). DNA of the CDR3: TGCAGTGCTGGGCCCGAGACAGATACGCAGTATTTT. This gives the protein CSAGPETDTQYF.

The chain couples TRBV12-3 or TRBV12-4 to TRBJ2-3, with TRBD1 as a possible D gene (5 bases). V dropped 3 bases and J dropped 10 bases, with 14 bases sitting between them. This CDR3 has 13 residues. The CDR3 is CASSFGALLAQYF. In nucleotides, the CDR3 is TGTGCCAGCAGTTTTGGGGCTCTATTGGCGCAGTATTTT.

This clonotype was seen just once. The chain couples TRBV30 to TRBJ1-1; D unclear. This CDR3 spans 12 amino acids. Trimming removed 5 bases from V and 8 bases from J, with 15 bases in between. Germline V lookup: CDR1 GTSNPN, CDR2 SVGIG (reference sequence). The CDR3 region is CAWGVRGGEAFF. In DNA, the CDR3 is TGTGCCTGGGGAGTCCGGGGAGGCGAAGCTTTCTTT.

This chain connects TRBV10-1 to TRBJ2-1; 7 nucleotides match TRBD2. The CDR3 sequence is 12 residues long. The germline CDR1 and CDR2 sequences are WNHNN and SYGVQD (reference sequence). The V gene end was trimmed by 4 bases and the J gene end by 8 bases; junction bases not matched to a gene: 2. The CDR3 bases are TGCGCCAGCAGTGGGGCGGGAGATGAGCAGTTCTTC. Its protein is CASSGAGDEQFF.

This clonotype was detected many times. V is TRBV20-1 and J is TRBJ1-3, with D hard to call. This CDR3 region has 13 residues. CDR1 and CDR2 from the germline V gene are DFQATT and SNEGSKA (reference sequence). The V end was cut by 1 base, the J end by 4 bases, with 8 bases between. The CDR3 nucleotides read TGCAGTGCTAGAGGAGGATCCGGAAACACCATATATTTT. Its protein is CSARGGSGNTIYF.

The V call is TRBV4-2, the J call TRBJ2-3; no firm D call. CDR1 is LGHNA, CDR2 YNFKEQ, per germline. V was trimmed by 0 bases and J by 0 bases, leaving 4 bases between them. The CDR3 is 14 residues long. CDR3 sequence reads: CASSQDSSTDTQYF. The CDR3 nucleotides read TGTGCCAGCAGCCAAGATTCTAGCACAGATACGCAGTATTTT.

On this clonotype: A junction boundary mismatches the germline segment, possibly from a read error. The chain links TRBV20-1 to TRBJ2-3; D possibly corresponds to TRBD2 (7 bases). The CDR3 has 14 amino acids. The V gene's germline CDR1 is DFQATT and CDR2 SNEGSKA (reference sequence). CDR3 DNA sequence: TGCAGTGCTAATTGGGCGGGGGCCACAGATATGCAGTATTTT. This translates into CSANWAGATDMQYF.

The sample holds a few counts of this clonotype. CDR3 loop: CSVDVSGNYNEQFF. CDR3 nucleotides: TGCAGCGTTGACGTTAGCGGGAACTACAATGAGCAGTTCTTC. This chain joins TRBV29-1 and TRBJ2-1; 8 bases fit TRBD2. The germline CDR1 and CDR2 sequences are SQVTM and ANQGSEA. There are 14 residues in the CDR3. V lost 3 bases to trimming and J lost 3 bases; unmatched junction nucleotides: 4.

The chain joins TRBV5-1 to TRBJ2-7; D might be TRBD2 (6 bases). The CDR3 totals 17 residues. Germline-derived CDR1 and CDR2 are SGHRS and YFSETQ. Trimming stripped 3 bases from V and 0 bases from J, with 19 bases between. The DNA of the CDR3 is TGCGCCAGCAGCTCCGAAACCGGGACTTCGGTCTCCTACGAGCAGTACTTC. Its translation: CASSSETGTSVSYEQYF.

The chain employs TRBV12-3 or TRBV12-4 and TRBJ1-1; maybe TRBD1 (6 bases). The CDR3 extends over 12 amino acids. V was trimmed by 6 bases and J by 10 bases, leaving 15 bases between them. DNA for the CDR3: TGTGCCAGCAGCCAACACAGGGTCGGAGCTTTCTTT. Translated, it gives CASSQHRVGAFF.

This clonotype was observed a few times. The chain combines TRBV5-6 with TRBJ2-3, with TRBD1 identical over 10 bases. The ends lost 3 bases at V and 2 bases at J; junction bases unmatched: 6. Germline V gene sequence: CDR1 SGHDT, CDR2 YYEEEE. The CDR3 length is 16 residues. The CDR3 region has the DNA TGTGCCAGCAGCTGGGGGACAGGGGTATTCACAGATACGCAGTATTTT. Its protein product is CASSWGTGVFTDTQYF. Together with reference TRBV5-6 and TRBJ2-3, the CDR3 gives the full variable domain: DAGVTQSPTHLIKTRGQQVTLRCSPKSGHDTVSWYQQALGQGPQFIFQYYEEEERQRGNFPDRFSGHQFPNYSSELNVNALLLGDSALYLCASSWGTGVFTDTQYFGPGTRLTVL.

The genes are TRBV7-2 and TRBJ1-3, with a tentative D call TRBD1 (6 bases). Trimming removed 7 bases from V and 0 bases from J, with 13 bases in between. Germline CDR1 reads SGHTA; CDR2 reads FQGNSA. The CDR3 sequence is 15 residues long. CDR3 nucleotides: TGTGCCAGCACCCAAGGAGGGGGCTCTGGAAACACCATATATTTT. It specifies CASTQGGGSGNTIYF.